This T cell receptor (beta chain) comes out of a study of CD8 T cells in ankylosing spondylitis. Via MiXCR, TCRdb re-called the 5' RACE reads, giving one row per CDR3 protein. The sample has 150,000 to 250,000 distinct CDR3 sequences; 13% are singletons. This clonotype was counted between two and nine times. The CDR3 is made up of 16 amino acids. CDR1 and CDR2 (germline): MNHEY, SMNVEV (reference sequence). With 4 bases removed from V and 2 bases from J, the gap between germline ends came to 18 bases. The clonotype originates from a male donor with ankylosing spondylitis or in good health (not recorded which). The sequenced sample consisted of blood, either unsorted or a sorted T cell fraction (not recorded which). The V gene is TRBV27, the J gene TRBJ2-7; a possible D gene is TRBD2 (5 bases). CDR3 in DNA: TGTGCCAGCAGTTCCCCGTTCGGAGGCCGTGCCTACGAGCAGTACTTC. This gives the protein CASSSPFGGRAYEQYF.